The 10 T cell receptor beta chains listed next were all sequenced from one sample in a study of T-cell reconstitution after alpha-beta-depleted transplantation in children. A TCRbeta library incorporating unique molecular identifiers was prepared. Via MiXCR, TCRdb re-called the PCR reads, giving one row per CDR3 protein. The sample gives around 270,000 distinct CDR3 sequences, 9.5% to 13% of which show up once; about 8% is in the top ten. The sequences come from PBMCs, collected before TCRalphabeta/CD19-depleted stem cell transplant. The receptors here all came from a boy younger than two with acute myeloid leukemia, due to receive a stem cell transplant.

This clonotype was counted many times. The chain links TRBV20-1 to TRBJ2-2, with 11 bases that match TRBD1. The CDR3 consists of 15 residues. Germline CDR1 is DFQATT and CDR2 is SNEGSKA (reference sequence). The J segment lost 3 bases and the V segment lost 5 bases, leaving 5 bases of the junction unmatched. The CDR3 DNA sequence: TGCAGTGCTGGCGGGACAGGGGGATACACCGGGGAGCTGTTTTTT. Protein: CSAGGTGGYTGELFF.

This clonotype was seen at least ten times. The V gene is TRBV28, the J gene TRBJ2-3; D could derive from TRBD1 or TRBD2 (6 bases each). V lost 3 bases and J 4 bases, leaving 14 bases between the germline ends. The CDR3 is 15 residues long. The germline CDR1 and CDR2 sequences are MDHEN and SYDVKM. In DNA form, the CDR3 reads TGTGCCAGCAGTTTGCCAGGGGCGGGATCAGATACGCAGTATTTT. This encodes CASSLPGAGSDTQYF.

This clonotype has ten or more counts. The V and J genes are TRBV28 and TRBJ1-2; D is unclear. The CDR3 totals 13 residues. V dropped 1 base and J dropped 8 bases, with 11 bases sitting between them. Germline V gene lookup returns CDR1 MDHEN and CDR2 SYDVKM. Here the CDR3 DNA reads TGTGCCAGCAGTTTATTTGGCCCCCGCGGCTACACCTTC. This gives the protein CASSLFGPRGYTF.

This clonotype was recorded a few times. V gene TRBV29-1 combines with J gene TRBJ1-1, with TRBD1 as a possible D gene (6 bases). This CDR3 is built from 16 residues. Germline-derived CDR1 and CDR2 are SQVTM and ANQGSEA. With 4 bases removed from V and 0 bases from J, the gap between germline ends came to 18 bases. CDR3: CSVGGGQGAMNTEAFF. CDR3 nucleotides: TGCAGCGTTGGCGGGGGGCAGGGCGCGATGAACACTGAAGCTTTCTTT.

This clonotype was seen ten or more times. The genes are TRBV12-3 or TRBV12-4 and TRBJ2-2; 10 bases align to TRBD1. The CDR3 runs to 16 residues. J was trimmed by 5 bases and V by 6 bases; bases with no gene match: 9. CDR3 sequence reads: CASSRQGAIVTGELFF. The CDR3 DNA is TGTGCCAGCAGCCGACAGGGGGCAATAGTTACCGGGGAGCTGTTTTTT.

This clonotype was detected many times. This chain connects TRBV7-8 to TRBJ2-6; a weak D match, TRBD2 (6 bases). The CDR3 length is 19 residues. Trimming removed 4 bases at V and 2 bases at J, with 21 bases between. Germline V gene lookup returns CDR1 SGHVS and CDR2 FQNEAQ. The CDR3, as DNA: TGTGCCAGCAGCTCTCCGACTAGTGCAAGAGGAGCTGGGGCCAACGTCCTGACTTTC. The encoded protein is CASSSPTSARGAGANVLTF.

The chain uses TRBV9 and TRBJ2-7, with D possibly TRBD1 on 5 matching bases. Germline-derived CDR1 and CDR2 are SGDLS and YYNGEE. The V end was cut by 3 bases, the J end by 3 bases, with 13 bases between. This CDR3 comprises 14 residues. DNA of the CDR3: TGTGCCAGCAGCGAGGGGTCCAGGGACTACGAGCAGTACTTC. Protein: CASSEGSRDYEQYF.

This rearrangement joins TRBV5-4 to TRBJ2-3; D ambiguous. CDR1 is SGHNT and CDR2 is YYREEE in the germline V gene (reference sequence). The V end lost 2 bases, the J end lost 0 bases, and 4 bases lay between the germline ends. The CDR3 length is 13 residues. The CDR3 sequence: CASSFVSTDTQYF. CDR3 bases: TGTGCCAGCAGCTTCGTGAGCACAGATACGCAGTATTTT.

This clonotype has at least ten counts. The chain has TRBV29-1 and TRBJ2-1; 10 nucleotides match TRBD2. Per germline, CDR1 SQVTM and CDR2 ANQGSEA. CDR3 length equals 13 residues. The CDR3 DNA reads TGCAGTGGAAGCGGGAGGGCCTACAATGAGCAGTTCTTC. Translating gives CSGSGRAYNEQFF.

This clonotype was seen at least ten times. The genes are TRBV2 and TRBJ2-1; 8 bases map to TRBD2. Per the germline V gene, CDR1 is SNHLY and CDR2 is FYNNEI. This CDR3 is 15 amino acids long. V was pared by 1 base and J by 15 bases, with 14 bases of the junction left unmatched. DNA for the CDR3: TGTGCCAGCAGTGAAGGAGGGTCAGCGGGAGATAGTGTGTTCTTC. It is translated as CASSEGGSAGDSVFF.